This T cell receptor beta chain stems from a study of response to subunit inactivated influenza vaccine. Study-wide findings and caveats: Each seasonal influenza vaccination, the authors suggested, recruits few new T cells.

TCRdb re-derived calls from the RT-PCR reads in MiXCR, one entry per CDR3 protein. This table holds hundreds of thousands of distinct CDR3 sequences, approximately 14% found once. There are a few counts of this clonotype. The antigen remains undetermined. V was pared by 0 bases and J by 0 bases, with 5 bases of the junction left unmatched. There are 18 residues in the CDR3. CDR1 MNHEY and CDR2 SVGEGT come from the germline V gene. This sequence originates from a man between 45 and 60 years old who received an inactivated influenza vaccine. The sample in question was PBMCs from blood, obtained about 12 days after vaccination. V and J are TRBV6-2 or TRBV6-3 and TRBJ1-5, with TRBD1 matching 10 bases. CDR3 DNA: TGTGCCAGCAGTTACTCGTTTGGGACAGGGGATAGCAATCAGCCCCAGCATTTT. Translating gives CASSYSFGTGDSNQPQHF.